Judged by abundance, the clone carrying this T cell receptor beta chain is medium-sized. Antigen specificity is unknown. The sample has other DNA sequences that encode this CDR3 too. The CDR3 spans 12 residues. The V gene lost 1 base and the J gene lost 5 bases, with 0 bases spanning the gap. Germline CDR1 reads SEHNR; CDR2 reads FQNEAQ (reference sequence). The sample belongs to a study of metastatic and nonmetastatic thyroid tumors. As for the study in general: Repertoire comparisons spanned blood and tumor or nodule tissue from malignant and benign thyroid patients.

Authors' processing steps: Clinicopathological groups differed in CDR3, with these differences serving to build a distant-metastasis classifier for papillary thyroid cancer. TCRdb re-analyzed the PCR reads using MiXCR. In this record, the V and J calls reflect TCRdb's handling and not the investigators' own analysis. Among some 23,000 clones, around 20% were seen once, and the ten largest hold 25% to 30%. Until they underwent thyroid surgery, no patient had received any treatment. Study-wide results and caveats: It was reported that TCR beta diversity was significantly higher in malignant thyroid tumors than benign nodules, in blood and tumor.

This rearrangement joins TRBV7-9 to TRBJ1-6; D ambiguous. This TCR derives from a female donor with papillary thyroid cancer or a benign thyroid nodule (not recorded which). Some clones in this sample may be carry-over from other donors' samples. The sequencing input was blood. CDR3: CASSLDNSPLHF. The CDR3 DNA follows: TGTGCCAGCAGCTTAGATAATTCACCCCTCCACTTT.